The rows below give T cell receptor beta chains drawn from one sample of a study of CD8+ T cells in alopecia areata. The data were produced by immunoSEQ multiplex PCR, yet TCRdb's version contains in-frame clones alone and is incomplete. The sample includes 170,000 or so clones, about 60% of them seen just once. This specimen was CD8+ T cells sorted from blood, taken at week 24, from a patient treated with tofacitinib. These receptors originate from a human donor with alopecia areata. Each CDR3 is given with its conserved first and last residue. Each record gives: D gene, V gene, clone size, J gene, CDR3 protein, CDR3 DNA. The D gene is left open where the match is weak. Not all rows give a size; the values are once, few, many and, for expanded clones, a class.

TRBD2	TRBV10-3	.	TRBJ2-1	CAIRVAGDNEQFF	TGTGCCATCAGAGTAGCGGGGGACAATGAGCAGTTCTTC
.	TRBV15	.	TRBJ1-1	CAVAAQNTEAFF	TGTGCCGTGGCGGCACAGAACACTGAAGCTTTCTTT
.	TRBV29-1	few	TRBJ2-5	CSVMGREARETQYF	TGCAGCGTCATGGGAAGGGAGGCCCGGGAGACCCAGTACTTC
.	TRBV19	.	TRBJ2-7	CASSIGGEQYF	TGTGCCAGTAGTATAGGGGGCGAGCAGTACTTC
TRBD1	TRBV27	once	TRBJ2-1	CASRRTGALNEQFF	TGTGCCAGCCGCCGGACAGGGGCACTCAATGAGCAGTTCTTC
TRBD1	TRBV29-1	.	TRBJ2-2	CSVEGTGNTGELFF	TGCAGCGTTGAGGGGACAGGGAACACCGGGGAGCTGTTTTTT
.	TRBV30	.	TRBJ2-3	CAWSDRVGQYF	TGTGCCTGGAGTGATCGAGTGGGGCAGTATTTT
TRBD1	TRBV23-1	.	TRBJ2-7	CASSQSNPRGQGVYEQYF	TGCGCCAGCAGTCAATCGAATCCAAGGGGACAGGGGGTATACGAGCAGTACTTC
.	TRBV2	.	TRBJ2-7	CASSGQITLPRAYEQYF	TGTGCCAGCAGTGGTCAAATCACATTACCCCGAGCCTACGAGCAGTACTTC
.	TRBV11-2	.	TRBJ2-5	CASTTFYGSGETQYF	TGTGCCAGCACCACATTTTACGGGAGCGGCGAGACCCAGTACTTC
.	TRBV14	.	TRBJ2-1	CASSQGGTEQFF	TGTGCCAGCAGCCAAGGAGGTACTGAGCAGTTCTTC
.	TRBV25-1	once	TRBJ2-5	CASSMGVQETQYF	TGTGCCAGCAGTATGGGGGTCCAAGAGACCCAGTACTTC
TRBD1	TRBV29-1	few	TRBJ2-7	CSVVLGTGSYEQYF	TGCAGCGTTGTCCTCGGGACAGGCTCCTACGAGCAGTACTTC
.	TRBV12-5	.	TRBJ2-1	CASGFIVNEQFF	TGTGCTAGTGGTTTCATAGTCAATGAGCAGTTCTTC
TRBD2	TRBV29-1	.	TRBJ2-7	CSVEVGREGYEQYF	TGCAGCGTCGAGGTTGGTAGGGAGGGCTACGAGCAGTACTTC
.	TRBV7-9	.	TRBJ2-4	CASRAPWGENIQYF	TGTGCCAGCAGAGCACCCTGGGGAGAAAACATTCAGTACTTC
TRBD1	TRBV18	few	TRBJ2-7	CASSPFGTGGSYEQYF	TGTGCCAGCTCACCATTCGGGACAGGGGGCTCCTACGAGCAGTACTTC
.	TRBV19	.	TRBJ2-7	CASSMAGATYEQYF	TGTGCCAGTAGTATGGCGGGGGCTACCTACGAGCAGTACTTC
TRBD2	TRBV4-1	.	TRBJ2-7	CASSQVGGSSYEQYF	TGCGCCAGCAGCCAAGTCGGGGGGTCCTCCTACGAGCAGTACTTC
.	TRBV5-5	.	TRBJ2-1	CASNTQRGREFF	TGTGCCAGCAACACCCAGAGGGGGAGGGAGTTCTTC
.	TRBV11-2	.	TRBJ2-7	CASSFNPLEQYF	TGTGCCAGCAGCTTCAACCCTCTGGAGCAGTACTTC
.	TRBV30	.	TRBJ2-3	CAWSPGPDTQYF	TGTGCCTGGAGTCCAGGCCCAGATACGCAGTATTTT
TRBD1	TRBV25-1	.	TRBJ2-5	CASSDGQVHQETQYF	TGTGCCAGCAGTGATGGACAGGTACACCAAGAGACCCAGTACTTC
.	TRBV5-1	.	TRBJ2-3	CASKQGNTQYF	TGCGCCAGTAAACAGGGAAATACGCAGTATTTT
.	TRBV23-1	few	TRBJ2-6	CASSHQGSGANVLTF	TGCGCCAGCAGTCATCAGGGCTCTGGGGCCAACGTCCTGACTTTC
.	TRBV4-1	.	TRBJ1-2	CASSQARTSNGYTF	TGCGCCAGCAGCCAAGCCAGGACCTCGAATGGCTACACCTTC
TRBD2	TRBV4-1	.	TRBJ2-3	CASSLGTSGGIDTQYF	TGCGCCAGCAGCCTTGGGACTAGCGGGGGTATAGATACGCAGTATTTT
.	TRBV7-6	.	TRBJ1-1	CASSLDSGAEAFF	TGTGCCAGCAGCTTAGATTCGGGGGCTGAAGCTTTCTTT
.	TRBV29-1	.	TRBJ2-7	CSVEDPGGSSYEQYF	TGCAGCGTTGAAGATCCAGGTGGGAGCTCCTACGAGCAGTACTTC
TRBD1	TRBV6-5	.	TRBJ2-5	CASSSDRVRETQYF	TGTGCCAGCAGCTCGGACAGGGTTAGAGAGACCCAGTACTTC
TRBD1	TRBV6-6	.	TRBJ1-6	CASRNHRTGENSPLHF	TGTGCCAGCAGAAACCACCGGACAGGTGAAAATTCACCCCTCCACTTT
TRBD1	TRBV2	once	TRBJ2-7	CASSPGQGGYEQYF	TGTGCCAGCAGCCCGGGACAGGGGGGCTACGAGCAGTACTTC
.	TRBV15	.	TRBJ2-1	CATSSSTLGGTPFNEQFF	TGTGCCACCAGCAGTAGCACGCTTGGGGGGACTCCTTTTAATGAGCAGTTCTTC